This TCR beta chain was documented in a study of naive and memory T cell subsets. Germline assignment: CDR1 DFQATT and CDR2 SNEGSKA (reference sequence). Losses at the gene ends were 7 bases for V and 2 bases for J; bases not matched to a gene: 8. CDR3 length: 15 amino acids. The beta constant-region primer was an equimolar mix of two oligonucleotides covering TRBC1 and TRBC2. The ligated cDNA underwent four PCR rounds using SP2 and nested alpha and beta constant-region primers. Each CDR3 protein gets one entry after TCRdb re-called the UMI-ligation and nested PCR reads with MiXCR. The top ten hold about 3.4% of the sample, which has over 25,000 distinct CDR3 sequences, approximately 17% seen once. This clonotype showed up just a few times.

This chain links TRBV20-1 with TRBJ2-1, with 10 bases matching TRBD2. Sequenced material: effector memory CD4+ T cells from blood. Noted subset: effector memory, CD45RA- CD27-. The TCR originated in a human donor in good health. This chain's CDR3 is CSVASGSGAYNEQFF. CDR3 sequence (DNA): TGCAGTGTGGCTAGCGGGAGCGGGGCCTACAATGAGCAGTTCTTC.